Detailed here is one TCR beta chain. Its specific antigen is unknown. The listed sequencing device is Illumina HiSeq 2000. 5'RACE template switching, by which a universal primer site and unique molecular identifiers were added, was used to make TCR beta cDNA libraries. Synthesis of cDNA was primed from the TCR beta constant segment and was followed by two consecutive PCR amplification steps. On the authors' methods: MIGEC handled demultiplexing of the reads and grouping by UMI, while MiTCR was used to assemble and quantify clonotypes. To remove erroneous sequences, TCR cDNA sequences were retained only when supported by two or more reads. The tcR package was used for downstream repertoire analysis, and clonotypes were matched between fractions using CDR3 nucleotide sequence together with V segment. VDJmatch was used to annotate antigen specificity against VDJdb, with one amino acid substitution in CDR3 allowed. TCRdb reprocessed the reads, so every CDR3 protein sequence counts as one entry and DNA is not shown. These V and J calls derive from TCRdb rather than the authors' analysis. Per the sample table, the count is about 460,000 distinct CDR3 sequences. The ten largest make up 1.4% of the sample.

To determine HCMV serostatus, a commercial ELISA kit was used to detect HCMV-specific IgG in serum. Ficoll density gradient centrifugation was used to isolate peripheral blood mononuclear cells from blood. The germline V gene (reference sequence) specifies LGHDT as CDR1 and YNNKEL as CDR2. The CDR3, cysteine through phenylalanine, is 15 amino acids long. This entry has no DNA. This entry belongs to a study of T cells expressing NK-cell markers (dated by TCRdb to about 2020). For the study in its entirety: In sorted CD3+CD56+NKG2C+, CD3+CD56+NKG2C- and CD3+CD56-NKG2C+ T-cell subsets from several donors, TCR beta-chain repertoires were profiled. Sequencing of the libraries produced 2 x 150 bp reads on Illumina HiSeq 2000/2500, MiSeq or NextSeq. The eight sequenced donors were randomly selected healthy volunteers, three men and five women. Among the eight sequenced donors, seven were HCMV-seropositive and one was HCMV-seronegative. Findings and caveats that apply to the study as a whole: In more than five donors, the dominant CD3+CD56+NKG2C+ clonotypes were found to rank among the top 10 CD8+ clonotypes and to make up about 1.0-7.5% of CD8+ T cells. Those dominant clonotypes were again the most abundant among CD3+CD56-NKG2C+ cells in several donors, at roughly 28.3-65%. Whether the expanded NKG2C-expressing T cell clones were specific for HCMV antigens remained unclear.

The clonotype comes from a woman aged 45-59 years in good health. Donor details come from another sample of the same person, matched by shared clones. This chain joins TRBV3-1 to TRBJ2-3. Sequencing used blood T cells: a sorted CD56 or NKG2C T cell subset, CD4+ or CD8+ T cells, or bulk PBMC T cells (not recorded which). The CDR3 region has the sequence CASSPSRLTTDTQYF.